Listed below are T cell receptor beta chains from one sample, sequenced in a study of T cell responses to AZD1222 COVID-19 vaccine. Profiled with immunoSEQ multiplex PCR; TCRdb holds only in-frame clones, not every one. The data show approximately 67,000 clones, roughly nine tenths seen once. The source was peripheral blood, collected 28 days after the second AZD1222 dose. The receptors originated from an adult who received the AZD1222 COVID-19 vaccine. Each CDR3 is given with its conserved first and last residue. A D gene is named only where the DNA matches it firmly. Clone size, where shown, is once, few, many, or a class for clones that have expanded.

>TRBV10-3|TRBJ2-7|TRBD2|.
TGTGCCATCAGTGGCCCGGGACTAGTGGGGAACGAGCAGTACTTC
CAISGPGLVGNEQYF
>TRBV19|TRBJ2-6|TRBD1|.
TGTGCCAGTAGTCCTATCGGGGCAGGGGGTACCGGGGCCAACGTCCTGACTTTC
CASSPIGAGGTGANVLTF
>TRBV29-1|TRBJ1-5|.|.
TGCAGCGTTGAAGTGGCAGCCGATCAGCCCCAGCATTTT
CSVEVAADQPQHF
>TRBV3-1/TRBV3-2|TRBJ2-1|TRBD1|.
TGTGCCAGCAGCCACAGTCCCGGACAGGGGATCCCTGGTGAGCAGTTCTTC
CASSHSPGQGIPGEQFF
>TRBV6-5|TRBJ2-3|TRBD1|once
TGTGCCAGCAGTACAGGGGGCAGAGATACGCAGTATTTT
CASSTGGRDTQYF
>TRBV9|TRBJ2-1|TRBD2|.
TGTGCCAGCAGCCCAAGCCCCCTAGCGGGAGGACGTGAGCAGTTCTTC
CASSPSPLAGGREQFF
>TRBV7-6|TRBJ2-3|.|.
TGTGCCAGCAGCTTAGTAGGGGACGGAGTCACAGATACGCAGTATTTT
CASSLVGDGVTDTQYF
>TRBV10-3|TRBJ2-4|.|.
TGTGCCATCAGTGGGACAGAAAACATTCAGTACTTC
CAISGTENIQYF
>TRBV5-5|TRBJ1-5|.|.
TGTGCCAGCAGCCGTGCCGGGGGGTATAGCAATCAGCCCCAGCATTTT
CASSRAGGYSNQPQHF
>TRBV12-3/TRBV12-4|TRBJ1-5|.|.
TGTGCCAGCAGTACCGACGCTCCGGAGCCCCAGCATTTT
CASSTDAPEPQHF
>TRBV9|TRBJ2-1|TRBD2|.
TGTGCCAGCAGCGTTATGACTAGCGGGACAACTGAGCAGTTCTTC
CASSVMTSGTTEQFF
>TRBV18|TRBJ1-2|.|.
TGTGCCAGCTCACTCTCTCGCCTGGACTTTCCTTATGGCTACACCTTC
CASSLSRLDFPYGYTF
>TRBV15|TRBJ1-4|TRBD1|.
TGTGCCACCAGCAGGCCTGGACAGGGGGCTGAAAAACTGTTTTTT
CATSRPGQGAEKLFF
>TRBV30|TRBJ1-5|.|.
TGTGCCTGGAGTGATTTCCAGGGAAGGCAGCCCCAGCATTTT
CAWSDFQGRQPQHF
>TRBV9|TRBJ2-1|TRBD2|.
TGTGCCAGCAGCTACGGGACTAGCGGGTACAATGAGCAGTTCTTC
CASSYGTSGYNEQFF
>TRBV10-3|TRBJ2-1|.|.
TGTGCCATCAGTGAGTTTGGGGGAGAGGAGAATGAGCAGTTCTTC
CAISEFGGEENEQFF
>TRBV3-1/TRBV3-2|TRBJ2-7|.|.
TGTGCCAGCAGCCAAGAGGCGAGCTACGAGCAGTACTTC
CASSQEASYEQYF
>TRBV3-1/TRBV3-2|TRBJ2-1|TRBD2|.
TGTGCCAGCAGCCCCCGGGGACTAGCGGGAGTTAGCTCCTACAATGAGCAGTTCTTC
CASSPRGLAGVSSYNEQFF
>TRBV25-1|TRBJ2-3|.|.
TGTGCCAGCAGATCTGGCACAGATACGCAGTATTTT
CASRSGTDTQYF
>TRBV6-1|TRBJ1-5|TRBD1|once
TGTGCCAGCAGTGATTACAGGGGGGAAGAGCATTTT
CASSDYRGEEHF
>TRBV5-1|TRBJ2-2|.|.
TGCGCCAGCAGCCCAGGGACGGAGGGCGGGGAGCTGTTTTTT
CASSPGTEGGELFF
>TRBV3-1/TRBV3-2|TRBJ2-1|TRBD2|.
TGTGCCAGCAGCCAAGATTTAGCGGGAGGGATGCAGTTCTTC
CASSQDLAGGMQFF
>TRBV5-1|TRBJ1-2|.|once
TGCGCCAGCAGCTTCATAAGGACGGATGGCTACACCTTC
CASSFIRTDGYTF
>TRBV27|TRBJ2-1|TRBD2|.
TGTGCCAGCAGTTTGGTGGGTTATCACTCCGGGAGGACTCCCCACAAGCAGTTCTTC
CASSLVGYHSGRTPHKQFF
>TRBV4-2|TRBJ1-2|.|.
TGTGCCAGCAGCCAAGAAGGGGGTGACTATGGCTACACCTTC
CASSQEGGDYGYTF
>TRBV3-1/TRBV3-2|TRBJ1-1|.|.
TGTGCCAGCAGCCGGTCATCTACCGGGGGCTCCACTGAAGCTTTCTTT
CASSRSSTGGSTEAFF
>TRBV11-2|TRBJ2-7|TRBD2|once
TGTGCCAGCAGCACTGGAGCGGGGGCCGCCTACGAGCAGTACTTC
CASSTGAGAAYEQYF
>TRBV14|TRBJ1-5|.|.
TGTGCCAGCAGCCAGACCCCTAGACAGCCCCAGCATTTT
CASSQTPRQPQHF
>TRBV19|TRBJ2-7|.|.
TGTGCCACCTCCCGAAGAGTGATCGACGAGCAGTACTTC
CATSRRVIDEQYF
>TRBV15|TRBJ2-7|.|.
TGTGCCACCAGCGGCCACATCGGGGGGCAGTACTTC
CATSGHIGGQYF
>TRBV7-9|TRBJ2-7|TRBD2|.
TGTGCCAGCAGCTTAGGAACTAGCGGGAGCCACTACGAGCAGTACTTC
CASSLGTSGSHYEQYF
>TRBV27|TRBJ1-1|.|once
TGTGCCAGCAAATCTGGACAGCCGGGACAGAACACTGAAGCTTTCTTT
CASKSGQPGQNTEAFF
>TRBV10-1|TRBJ1-1|.|medium-sized
TGCGCCAGCAGTGAGTCGCGCAGGGTCACTGAAGCTTTCTTT
CASSESRRVTEAFF
>TRBV12-3/TRBV12-4|TRBJ1-1|.|.
TGTGCCAGCAGGCAACAGCTTAACACTGAAGCTTTCTTT
CASRQQLNTEAFF
>TRBV28|TRBJ1-5|TRBD1|.
TGTGCCAGCAGTTTACGGACAGGGGGTCAGCCCCAGCATTTT
CASSLRTGGQPQHF
>TRBV30|TRBJ1-4|.|.
TGTGCTTGGGGCAGGGACGGTGAAAAACTGTTTTTT
CAWGRDGEKLFF
>TRBV28|TRBJ2-7|.|once
TGTGCCTCCGCATCCTCTTCGTACTACGAGCAGTACTTC
CASASSSYYEQYF
>TRBV6-4|TRBJ1-1|TRBD1|.
TGTGCCAGCAGCCTTACCCCGACAGGGGGGAGCACTGAAGCTTTCTTT
CASSLTPTGGSTEAFF
>TRBV5-4|TRBJ1-6|.|.
TGTGCCAGCAGCTCCGGGGGGGGCCCGTCCAATTCACCCCTCCACTTT
CASSSGGGPSNSPLHF
>TRBV9|TRBJ1-4|.|.
TGTGCCAGCAGCCCCGAGGGGGGCAGACGGAATGAAAAACTGTTTTTT
CASSPEGGRRNEKLFF
>TRBV6-5|TRBJ2-5|TRBD2|.
TGTTTTTCCTCTCAGAGACTAGCGTCAGAGACCCAGTACTTC
CFSSQRLASETQYF
>TRBV15|TRBJ2-2|.|.
TGTGCCACCAGCAGAGATAGGCATTACACCGGGGAGCTGTTTTTT
CATSRDRHYTGELFF